These T cell receptor beta chains were read from a single sample in a study of human T cells and chemical hapten exposure. Each CDR3 protein is one row after TCRdb ran MiXCR on the RACE reads. The table lists 70,000 to 90,000 distinct CDR3 sequences, roughly 10% of them singletons, with less than 6.5% in the top ten. This specimen was whole blood, taken in connection with sensitization to the hapten diphenylcyclopropenone (DPC). These receptors were obtained from a woman aged 45-60 years with alopecia areata. Some clones in this sample may be carry-over from other donors' samples. CDR3s include the opening cysteine and the closing phenylalanine or tryptophan. Fields, in order: J gene, V gene, CDR3 protein.

j_gene: TRBJ2-2; v_gene: TRBV29-1; CDR3aa: CSVEQGSNTGELFF
j_gene: TRBJ2-2; v_gene: TRBV20-1; CDR3aa: CSARDYLAGAVGELFF
j_gene: TRBJ2-3; v_gene: TRBV7-9; CDR3aa: CASRISGGVNTQYF
j_gene: TRBJ1-3; v_gene: TRBV7-2; CDR3aa: CASSLALGSSGNTIYF
j_gene: TRBJ2-2; v_gene: TRBV28; CDR3aa: CASSLFRGLGFAGELFF
j_gene: TRBJ2-1; v_gene: TRBV30; CDR3aa: CAWSVPSESSYNEQFF
j_gene: TRBJ2-7; v_gene: TRBV3-1; CDR3aa: CASSQDPFSSLIYEQYF
j_gene: TRBJ2-2; v_gene: TRBV12-3/TRBV12-4; CDR3aa: CASSLGGSSTGELFF
j_gene: TRBJ1-1; v_gene: TRBV29-1; CDR3aa: CSEGARDKAFF
j_gene: TRBJ2-2; v_gene: TRBV12-3/TRBV12-4; CDR3aa: CASSNGLAGLPGELFF
j_gene: TRBJ1-4; v_gene: TRBV2; CDR3aa: CASRGGAYEKLFF
j_gene: TRBJ1-5; v_gene: TRBV29-1; CDR3aa: CSVGSTDQPQHF
j_gene: TRBJ2-1; v_gene: TRBV5-4; CDR3aa: CASSHPLLAGYNEQFF
j_gene: TRBJ1-2; v_gene: TRBV10-3; CDR3aa: CAISQTSTGGNYGYTF
j_gene: TRBJ2-1; v_gene: TRBV27; CDR3aa: CASSLLAGGNNEQFF
j_gene: TRBJ2-1; v_gene: TRBV9; CDR3aa: CASSGTSGSTNEQFF
j_gene: TRBJ2-1; v_gene: TRBV20-1; CDR3aa: CSALSREQFF
j_gene: TRBJ2-7; v_gene: TRBV28; CDR3aa: CAASPYPSGGGYEQYF
j_gene: TRBJ2-1; v_gene: TRBV20-1; CDR3aa: CSATLPPFNEQFF
j_gene: TRBJ1-6; v_gene: TRBV7-2; CDR3aa: CASSLGSTYNSPLHF
j_gene: TRBJ2-1; v_gene: TRBV20-1; CDR3aa: CSARDPGQGGNEQFF
j_gene: TRBJ1-5; v_gene: TRBV20-1; CDR3aa: CSARDSGRNQPQHF
j_gene: TRBJ1-1; v_gene: TRBV7-9; CDR3aa: CASITPGTGNDAEAFF
j_gene: TRBJ2-7; v_gene: TRBV7-2; CDR3aa: CASSPQRIPYEQYF
j_gene: TRBJ2-3; v_gene: TRBV18; CDR3aa: CASSPVGVSTDTQYF
j_gene: TRBJ2-2; v_gene: TRBV20-1; CDR3aa: CSAEGDGTRGTGELFF
j_gene: TRBJ1-2; v_gene: TRBV6-1; CDR3aa: CASSEGLGGQGLGYTF
j_gene: TRBJ2-2; v_gene: TRBV3-1; CDR3aa: CASSQDPFRIVITGELFF
j_gene: TRBJ2-3; v_gene: TRBV6-6; CDR3aa: CASRLARNTDTQYF
j_gene: TRBJ2-1; v_gene: TRBV29-1; CDR3aa: CSERSGGTEQFF
j_gene: TRBJ1-1; v_gene: TRBV29-1; CDR3aa: CSVANTEAFF